Shown below are 6 T cell receptor beta chains from a single sample sequenced in a study of T cell changes during pregnancy in multiple sclerosis. Only in-frame clones appear in the TCRdb table, and some are missing; sequencing was by immunoSEQ multiplex PCR. The sample includes about 35,000 clones, 91% seen only once; the top ten take around 3%. The specimen was CD4+ T cells from peripheral blood mononuclear cells, collected in the third trimester of pregnancy. Receptors originate from a female donor in good health, enrolled as a control in a pregnancy study.

This chain joins TRBV7-2 and TRBJ2-5, with D maybe TRBD1 (5 bases). This CDR3 is built from 12 residues. Germline CDR1 is SGHTA and CDR2 is FQGNSA. V lost 4 bases and J 9 bases, leaving 12 bases between the germline ends. The CDR3, as DNA: TGTGCCAGCAGCTCCCAGGGTCGACCCCAGTACTTC. As protein: CASSSQGRPQYF.

This chain connects TRBV28 to TRBJ1-5, with TRBD1 identical over 12 bases. This CDR3 region has 17 residues. J was trimmed by 0 bases and V by 10 bases; bases with no gene match: 10. CDR1 is MDHEN and CDR2 is SYDVKM in the germline V gene. The CDR3 loop reads CATWGTGGEFSNQPQHF. In DNA form, the CDR3 reads TGTGCCACTTGGGGGACAGGGGGCGAGTTTAGCAATCAGCCCCAGCATTTT.

The J gene is TRBJ2-1, the V gene TRBV5-4; 10 bases agree with TRBD2. Germline-derived CDR1 and CDR2 are SGHNT and YYREEE (reference sequence). The CDR3 runs to 16 residues. The ends lost 4 bases at V and 0 bases at J; junction bases unmatched: 4. The CDR3 region has the DNA TGTGCCAGCAGCCGAGCGGGAGGGAGCTCCTACAATGAGCAGTTCTTC. Its translation is CASSRAGGSSYNEQFF.

The V and J genes are TRBV7-2 and TRBJ2-3; 9 bases align to TRBD2. The CDR3 spans 15 residues. V lost 1 base, J lost 1 base, and 0 bases stayed unmatched. Looked up from germline, CDR1 is SGHTA and CDR2 is FQGNSA. CDR3 coding DNA: TGTGCCAGCAGCTTAGGACTAGCGGGCACAGATACGCAGTATTTT. This translates into CASSLGLAGTDTQYF.

This chain joins TRBV5-1 and TRBJ2-1; 11 bases are shared with TRBD2. The CDR3 covers 17 residues. Germline V gene data show CDR1 as SGHRS and CDR2 as YFSETQ. The V gene end was trimmed by 4 bases and the J gene end by 7 bases; junction bases not matched to a gene: 13. This CDR3 reads CASSRRVAGGPGNEQFF. DNA for the CDR3: TGCGCCAGCAGCCGCAGGGTAGCGGGAGGGCCGGGGAATGAGCAGTTCTTC.

This chain connects TRBV9 to TRBJ2-7; 9 bases align to TRBD1. Unmatched junction bases numbered 6, after V lost 0 bases and J lost 2 bases. Germline values: CDR1 SGDLS, CDR2 YYNGEE. CDR3 length: 16 amino acids. The CDR3: CASSVAGTGSPYEQYF. The CDR3 nucleotides are TGTGCCAGCAGCGTAGCCGGGACAGGGTCCCCCTACGAGCAGTACTTC.